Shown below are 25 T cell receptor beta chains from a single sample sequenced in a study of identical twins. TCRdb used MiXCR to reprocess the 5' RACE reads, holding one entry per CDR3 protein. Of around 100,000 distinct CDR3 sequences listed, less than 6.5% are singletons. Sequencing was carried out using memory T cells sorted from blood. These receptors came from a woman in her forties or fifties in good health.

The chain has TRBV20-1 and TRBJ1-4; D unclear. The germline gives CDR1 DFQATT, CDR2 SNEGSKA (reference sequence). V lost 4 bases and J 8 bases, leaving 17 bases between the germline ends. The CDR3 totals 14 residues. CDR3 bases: TGCAGTGCTAAAAAGCCGGGCATCCGAGAAAAACTGTTTTTT. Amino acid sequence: CSAKKPGIREKLFF.

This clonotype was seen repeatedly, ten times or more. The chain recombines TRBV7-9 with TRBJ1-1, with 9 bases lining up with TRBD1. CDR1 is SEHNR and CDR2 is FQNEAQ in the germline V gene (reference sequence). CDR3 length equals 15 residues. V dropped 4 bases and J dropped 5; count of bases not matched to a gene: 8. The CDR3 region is CASSSYGTGRTEAFF. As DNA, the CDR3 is TGTGCCAGCAGCTCCTACGGGACAGGGAGGACTGAAGCTTTCTTT.

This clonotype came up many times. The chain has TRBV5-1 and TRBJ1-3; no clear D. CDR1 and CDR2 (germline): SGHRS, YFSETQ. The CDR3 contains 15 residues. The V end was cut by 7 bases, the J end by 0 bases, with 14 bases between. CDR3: CASRQMDGSGNTIYF. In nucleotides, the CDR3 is TGCGCCAGCCGCCAAATGGACGGCTCTGGAAACACCATATATTTT.

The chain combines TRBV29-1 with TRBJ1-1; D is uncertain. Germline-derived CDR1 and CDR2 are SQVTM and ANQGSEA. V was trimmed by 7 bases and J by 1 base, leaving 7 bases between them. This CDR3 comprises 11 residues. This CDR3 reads CSANRNTEAFF. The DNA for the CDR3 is TGCAGCGCGAACAGGAACACTGAAGCTTTCTTT.

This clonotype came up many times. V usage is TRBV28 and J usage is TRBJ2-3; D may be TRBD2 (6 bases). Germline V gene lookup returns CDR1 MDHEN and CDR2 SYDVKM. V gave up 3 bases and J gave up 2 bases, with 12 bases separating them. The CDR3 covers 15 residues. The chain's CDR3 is CASSFPSAHTDTQYF. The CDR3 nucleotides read TGTGCCAGCAGTTTCCCTAGCGCACACACAGATACGCAGTATTTT.

The CDR3 reads CASEMYRGGYTF. The CDR3 DNA sequence: TGTGCCAGTGAGATGTACAGGGGCGGCTACACCTTC. V is TRBV19 and J is TRBJ1-2; 7 bases map to TRBD1. CDR3 length equals 12 residues. The V and J ends lost 8 bases and 8 bases, in that order; junction bases with no gene match: 8. Per the germline V gene, CDR1 is LNHDA and CDR2 is SQIVND (reference sequence).

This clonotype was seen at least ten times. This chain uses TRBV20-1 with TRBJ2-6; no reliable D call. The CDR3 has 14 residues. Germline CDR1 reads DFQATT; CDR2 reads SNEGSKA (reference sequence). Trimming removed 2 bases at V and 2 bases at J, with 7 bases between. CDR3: CSARTVPGANVLTF. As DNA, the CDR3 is TGCAGTGCTAGAACGGTTCCTGGGGCCAACGTCCTGACTTTC.

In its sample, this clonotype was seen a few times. CDR3 protein: CASSGRQGSNSPLHF. The CDR3 bases are TGTGCCAGCAGCGGCCGACAGGGTTCTAATTCACCCCTCCACTTT. V gene TRBV9 combines with J gene TRBJ1-6, with 7 positions matching TRBD1. Looked up from germline, CDR1 is SGDLS and CDR2 is YYNGEE. This CDR3 has 15 residues. V lost 3 bases and J lost 6; bases outside the gene matches: 6.

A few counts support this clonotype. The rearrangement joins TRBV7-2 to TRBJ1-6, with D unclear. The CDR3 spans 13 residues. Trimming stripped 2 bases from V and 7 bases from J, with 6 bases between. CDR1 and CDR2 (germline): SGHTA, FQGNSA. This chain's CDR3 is CASSLPSNSPLHF. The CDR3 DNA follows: TGTGCCAGCAGCTTACCCAGCAATTCACCCCTCCACTTT. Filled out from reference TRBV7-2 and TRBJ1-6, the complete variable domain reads GAGVSQSPSNKVTEKGKDVELRCDPISGHTALYWYRQSLGQGLEFLIYFQGNSAPDKSGLPSDRFSAERTGGSVSTLTIQRTQQEDSAVYLCASSLPSNSPLHFGNGTRLTVT.

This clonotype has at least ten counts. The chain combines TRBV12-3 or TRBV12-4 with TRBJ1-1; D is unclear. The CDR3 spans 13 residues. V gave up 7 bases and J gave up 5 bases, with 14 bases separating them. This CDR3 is CASINGGRTEAFF. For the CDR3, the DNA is TGTGCCAGCATTAACGGAGGACGGACTGAAGCTTTCTTT.

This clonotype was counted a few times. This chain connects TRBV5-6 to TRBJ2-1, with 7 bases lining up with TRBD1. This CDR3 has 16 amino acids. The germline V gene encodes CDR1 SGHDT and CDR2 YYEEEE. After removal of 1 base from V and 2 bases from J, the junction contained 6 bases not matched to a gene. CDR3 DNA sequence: TGTGCCAGCAGCTTGAACTTAGGACAGGCCTACAATGAGCAGTTCTTC. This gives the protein CASSLNLGQAYNEQFF.

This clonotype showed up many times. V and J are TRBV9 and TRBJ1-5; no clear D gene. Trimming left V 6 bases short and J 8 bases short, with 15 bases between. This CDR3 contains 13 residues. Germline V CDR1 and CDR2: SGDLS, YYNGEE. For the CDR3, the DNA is TGTGCCAGCAATCTTGAACCAGAGGAGCCCCAGCATTTT. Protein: CASNLEPEEPQHF.

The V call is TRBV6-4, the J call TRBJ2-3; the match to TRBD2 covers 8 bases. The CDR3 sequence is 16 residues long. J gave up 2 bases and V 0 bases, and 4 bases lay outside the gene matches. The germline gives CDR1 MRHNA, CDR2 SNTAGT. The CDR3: CASSDSGLEPTDTQYF. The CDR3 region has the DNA TGTGCCAGCAGTGACTCGGGACTAGAGCCCACAGATACGCAGTATTTT.

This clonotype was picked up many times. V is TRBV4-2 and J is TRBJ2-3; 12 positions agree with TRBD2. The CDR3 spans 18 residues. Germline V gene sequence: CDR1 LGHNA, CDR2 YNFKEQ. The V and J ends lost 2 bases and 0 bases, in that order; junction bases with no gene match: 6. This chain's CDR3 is CASSQRAGTSGSTDTQYF. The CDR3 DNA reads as TGTGCCAGCAGCCAAAGAGCCGGGACTAGCGGGAGCACAGATACGCAGTATTTT.

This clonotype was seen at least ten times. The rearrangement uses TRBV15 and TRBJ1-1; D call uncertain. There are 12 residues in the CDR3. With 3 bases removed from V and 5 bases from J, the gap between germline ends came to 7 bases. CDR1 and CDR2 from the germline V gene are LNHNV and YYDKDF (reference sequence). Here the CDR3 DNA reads TGTGCCACCAGCAGTGTACTGACTGAAGCTTTCTTT. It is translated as CATSSVLTEAFF.

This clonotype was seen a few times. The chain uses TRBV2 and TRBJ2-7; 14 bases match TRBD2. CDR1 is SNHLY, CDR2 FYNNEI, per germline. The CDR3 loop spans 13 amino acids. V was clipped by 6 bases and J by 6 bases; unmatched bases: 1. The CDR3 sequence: CASRGLAGVEQYF. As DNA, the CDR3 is TGTGCCAGCAGGGGACTAGCGGGAGTCGAGCAGTACTTC.

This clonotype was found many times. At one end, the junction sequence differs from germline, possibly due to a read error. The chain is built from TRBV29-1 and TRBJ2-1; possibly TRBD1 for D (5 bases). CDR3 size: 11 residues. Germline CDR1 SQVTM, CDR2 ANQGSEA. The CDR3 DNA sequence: TGCAGCGTTGAAGTTCTTGGGGCCCAACTCTTC. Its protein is CSVEVLGAQLF.

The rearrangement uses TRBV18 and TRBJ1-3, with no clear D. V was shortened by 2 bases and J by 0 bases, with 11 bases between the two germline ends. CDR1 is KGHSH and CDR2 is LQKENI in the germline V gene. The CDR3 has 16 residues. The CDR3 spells CASSPADPNSGNTIYF. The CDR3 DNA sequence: TGTGCCAGCTCACCAGCAGACCCGAACTCTGGAAACACCATATATTTT.

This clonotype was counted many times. The CDR3 loop reads CASSLATSVAGGPQYF. In nucleotides, the CDR3 is TGTGCCAGCAGTTTAGCAACATCGGTAGCGGGGGGGCCCCAGTACTTC. The chain couples TRBV12-3 or TRBV12-4 to TRBJ2-5; TRBD2 agrees at 11 bases. The length of the CDR3 is 16 residues. Unmatched junction bases numbered 9, after V lost 0 bases and J lost 9 bases.

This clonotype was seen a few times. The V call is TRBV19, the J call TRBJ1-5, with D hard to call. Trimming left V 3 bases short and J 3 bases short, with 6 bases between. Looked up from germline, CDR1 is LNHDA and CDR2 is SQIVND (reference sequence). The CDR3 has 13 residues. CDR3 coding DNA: TGTGCCAGTAGTATTACCTACAATCAGCCCCAGCATTTT. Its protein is CASSITYNQPQHF.

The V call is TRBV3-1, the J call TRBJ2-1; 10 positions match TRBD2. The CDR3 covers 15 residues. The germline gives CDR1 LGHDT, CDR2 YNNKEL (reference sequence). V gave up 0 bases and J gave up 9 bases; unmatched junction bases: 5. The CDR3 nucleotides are TGTGCCAGCAGCCAAGATCAGAGACTAGCGGGTGAGCAGTTCTTC. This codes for CASSQDQRLAGEQFF.

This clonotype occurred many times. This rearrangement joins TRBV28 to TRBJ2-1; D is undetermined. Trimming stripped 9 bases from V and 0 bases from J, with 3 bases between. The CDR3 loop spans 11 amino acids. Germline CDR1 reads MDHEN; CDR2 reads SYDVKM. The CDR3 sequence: CASYSYNEQFF. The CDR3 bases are TGTGCCAGTTACTCCTACAATGAGCAGTTCTTC. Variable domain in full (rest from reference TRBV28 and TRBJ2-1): DVKVTQSSRYLVKRTGEKVFLECVQDMDHENMFWYRQDPGLGLRLIYFSYDVKMKEKGDIPEGYSVSREKKERFSLILESASTNQTSMYLCASYSYNEQFFGPGTRLTVL.

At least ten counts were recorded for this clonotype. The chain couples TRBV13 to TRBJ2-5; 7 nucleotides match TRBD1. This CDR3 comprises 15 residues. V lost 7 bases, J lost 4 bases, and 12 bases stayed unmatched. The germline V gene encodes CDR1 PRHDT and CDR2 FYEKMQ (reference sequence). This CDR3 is CASTFYRGRGETQYF. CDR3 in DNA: TGTGCCAGCACCTTTTACAGGGGAAGGGGAGAGACCCAGTACTTC.

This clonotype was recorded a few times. The CDR3 loop is CASSGLAGDTDTQYF. The CDR3 DNA is TGTGCCAGCAGTGGACTAGCGGGTGACACAGATACGCAGTATTTT. The gene calls are TRBV6-1 and TRBJ2-3; 10 bases fit TRBD2. The CDR3 is made up of 15 amino acids. Looked up from germline, CDR1 is MNHNS and CDR2 is SASEGT. The V gene end was trimmed by 4 bases and the J gene end by 2 bases; junction bases not matched to a gene: 3.

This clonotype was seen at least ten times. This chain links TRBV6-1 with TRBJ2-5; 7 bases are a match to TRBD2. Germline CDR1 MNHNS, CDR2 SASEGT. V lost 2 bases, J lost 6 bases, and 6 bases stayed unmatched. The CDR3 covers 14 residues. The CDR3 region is CASSELAEVKTQYF. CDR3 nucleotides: TGTGCCAGCAGTGAACTAGCGGAGGTGAAGACCCAGTACTTC.